The entry below describes one T cell receptor beta chain. Its antigen remains unidentified. Unique molecular identifiers featured in how the TCRbeta library was prepared. TCRdb analysed the PCR reads with MiXCR anew, one entry per CDR3 protein. The profile covers fewer than 700,000 distinct CDR3 sequences, with 20% to 25% appearing a single time and roughly 13% taken by the ten largest. The sample originates from a study of T-cell reconstitution after alpha-beta-depleted transplantation in children. General observations from the study: Newly produced T cells mostly provided counts and TCRbeta diversity after one year, as hyperexpanded clones declined.

The V and J ends lost 5 bases and 2 bases respectively, with 16 bases between them. The V gene's germline CDR1 is DFQATT and CDR2 SNEGSKA (reference sequence). This CDR3 is 15 amino acids long. The starting material was PBMCs, mostly from graft donor cells, obtained 360 days after TCRalphabeta/CD19-depleted stem cell transplant. The sequence came from a boy under three years old who had a stem cell transplant for acute myeloid leukemia, so the T cells may come from the graft donor. The chain recombines TRBV20-1 with TRBJ2-1; D is perhaps TRBD2 (5 bases). The CDR3 DNA follows: TGCAGTGCTCCCCAAGAGGGCCGCCCCTACAATGAGCAGTTCTTC. Translation: CSAPQEGRPYNEQFF.